This T cell receptor beta chain originates from a study of technical replicates of blood from a handful of donors. The length of the CDR3 is 15 residues. V shed 2 bases and J shed 2 bases, with 14 bases lying between them. CDR1 is SGHRS and CDR2 is YFSETQ in the germline V gene. TCRdb's table, derived via immunoSEQ multiplex PCR, lists solely in-frame clones and lacks some. The sample has around 90,000 clones, approximately 94% seen once. Sequencing was carried out using T cells isolated from PBMCs. This chain links TRBV5-1 with TRBJ2-7; no clear D. The TCR originated in a human donor in good health. CDR3 bases: TGCGCCAGCAGCTTAGAAGACTCCTGGGCCTACGAGCAGTACTTC. Translated, it gives CASSLEDSWAYEQYF.